These T cell receptor beta chains were read from a single sample in a study of cytomegalovirus exposure and HLA in healthy donors. TCRdb's copy holds only in-frame clones and misses some; the assay was immunoSEQ multiplex PCR. The sample has about 69,000 clones, approximately 70% seen once. Input material: PBMCs. These receptors were taken from a male donor in good health and CMV-seropositive. Each CDR3 is given with its conserved first and last residue. The D gene is left open where the match is weak. Not every row has a clone size; where given, it reads once, few, many or a size class.

TRBJ1-1 | few | TRBV11-2 | - | TGTGCCAGCAGCTTAGGGACAGCCCTCCGTATGGGGGACACTGAAGCTTTCTTT | CASSLGTALRMGDTEAFF
TRBJ2-3 | - | TRBV7-2 | - | TGTGCCAGCAGCTTAGGCGGGGCCCCAGATACGCAGTATTTT | CASSLGGAPDTQYF
TRBJ1-6 | - | TRBV5-4 | TRBD1 | TGTGCCAGCAGCTCGGGACAGGGGGCTAATTCACCCCTCCACTTT | CASSSGQGANSPLHF
TRBJ2-7 | - | TRBV7-2 | - | TGTGCCAGCAGCTTCGTCTACGGGAGTTACGAGCAGTACTTC | CASSFVYGSYEQYF
TRBJ2-7 | - | TRBV4-1 | - | TGCGCCAGCAGCCAAGTTTTCCAGGGGATCTACGAGCAGTACTTC | CASSQVFQGIYEQYF
TRBJ2-2 | - | TRBV11-3 | - | TGTGCCAGCAGCTTTGGCCAGGGAACCGGGGAGCTGTTTTTT | CASSFGQGTGELFF
TRBJ1-2 | - | TRBV29-1 | - | TGCAGCGCCGAGGCAGGGGTTACTAACTATGGCTACACCTTC | CSAEAGVTNYGYTF
TRBJ1-1 | - | TRBV6-1 | - | TGTGCCAGCAGTGAACCCAGGGAAGGGAATACTTTCTTT | CASSEPREGNTFF
TRBJ1-2 | - | TRBV6-1 | TRBD1 | TGTGCCAGCTCCCCCGGGGACAGGGCTCCCTATGGCTACACCTTC | CASSPGDRAPYGYTF
TRBJ2-3 | - | TRBV5-1 | - | TGCGCCAGCAGCTTGGCCTATGGGGGAGGCCCCACAGATACGCAGTATTTT | CASSLAYGGGPTDTQYF
TRBJ1-1 | - | TRBV6-1 | TRBD1 | TGTGCCAGCAAGGGACAGGTCAACACTGAAGCTTTCTTT | CASKGQVNTEAFF
TRBJ2-7 | once | TRBV11-2 | TRBD1 | TGTGCCAGCAGCTTAACAGGGGTGTCCTACGAGCAGTACTTC | CASSLTGVSYEQYF
TRBJ2-7 | - | TRBV29-1 | - | TGCAGCGTGGGGGGGGCAGGGGCTGCCTACGAGCAGTACTTC | CSVGGAGAAYEQYF
TRBJ2-1 | few | TRBV27 | TRBD1 | TGTGCCAGCAGTCCCGACAGGGCACCCTACAATGAGCAGTTCTTC | CASSPDRAPYNEQFF
TRBJ1-1 | - | TRBV4-1 | - | TGCGCCAGCAGCCAAGACCCGGGCGGGGTCACGAACACTGAAGCTTTCTTT | CASSQDPGGVTNTEAFF
TRBJ2-1 | - | TRBV6-6 | TRBD2 | TGTGCCAGCACTGGAAGGACTAGCGGGAGTTATGAGCAGTTCTTC | CASTGRTSGSYEQFF
TRBJ1-2 | once | TRBV30 | - | TGTGCCTGGATGTCGGGGGGCAGGGCTGGCTACACCTTC | CAWMSGGRAGYTF
TRBJ1-2 | - | TRBV27 | - | TGTGCCAGCAGTCCCCGGGGAGGGTTGAACTATGGCTACACCTTC | CASSPRGGLNYGYTF
TRBJ2-2 | - | TRBV19 | - | TGTGCCAGTAGTCTACAGGGAAACACCGGGGAGCTGTTTTTT | CASSLQGNTGELFF
TRBJ2-5 | - | TRBV4-3 | TRBD2 | TGCGCCAGCAGCCAAGTTGCGAGCGGGATGACAAAGTACTTC | CASSQVASGMTKYF
TRBJ1-1 | - | TRBV29-1 | - | TGCAGCGTTGAAGGACGGGGGTCTGAAGCTTTCTTT | CSVEGRGSEAFF
TRBJ1-5 | - | TRBV2 | - | TGTGCCAGCAATGCAGAAAATCAGCCCCAGCATTTT | CASNAENQPQHF
TRBJ1-5 | - | TRBV27 | - | TGTGCCAGCAGTTTTAATGGGGCCGATCAGCCCCAGCATTTT | CASSFNGADQPQHF
TRBJ2-6 | few | TRBV4-2 | - | TGTGCCAGCAGCCAAGGACAGGGAGGTGCCAACGTCCTGACTTTC | CASSQGQGGANVLTF
TRBJ1-1 | few | TRBV5-1 | TRBD1 | TGCGCCAGCAGCTTAGAGGACAGGGGATACACTGAAGCTTTCTTT | CASSLEDRGYTEAFF
TRBJ1-4 | - | TRBV5-1 | - | TGCGCCAGCAGCGATTTAGTTAATGAAAAACTGTTTTTT | CASSDLVNEKLFF
TRBJ2-3 | - | TRBV2 | TRBD1 | TGTGCCAGCAATCCTTTGCCGGGACAGGGAAGGGCAGATACGCAGTATTTT | CASNPLPGQGRADTQYF
TRBJ1-2 | - | TRBV5-1 | - | TGCGCCAGCAGCCACCTCGCAGGGGAGAATGGCTACACCTTC | CASSHLAGENGYTF
TRBJ2-6 | - | TRBV6-1 | - | TGTGCCAGCAGTGCTCTCGCGGGGGCCAACGTCCTGACTTTC | CASSALAGANVLTF
TRBJ2-7 | few | TRBV9 | - | TGTGCCAGCAGCGTATCCGGGACACTCTCCTACGAGCAGTACTTC | CASSVSGTLSYEQYF
TRBJ2-2 | few | TRBV7-6 | - | TGTGCCAGCAGCTTATTCCGGGCGGGCGGGGAGCTGTTTTTT | CASSLFRAGGELFF
TRBJ2-1 | - | TRBV6-1 | - | TGTGCCAGCAGTGAAGGGGGACTCTTAAGCCCCTACAATGAGCAGTTCTTC | CASSEGGLLSPYNEQFF
TRBJ2-7 | - | TRBV4-2 | TRBD1 | TGTGCCAGCAGCCAACTTGGACAGGGTGGAACCTACGAGCAGTACTTC | CASSQLGQGGTYEQYF
TRBJ2-7 | - | TRBV6-5 | TRBD2 | TGTGCCAGCAGTCAACTAGCGGCTTACGAGCAGTACTTC | CASSQLAAYEQYF
TRBJ1-1 | few | TRBV10-2 | TRBD1 | TGCGCCAGCAGTGAGCCCGACAGGGGGAACACTGAAGCTTTCTTT | CASSEPDRGNTEAFF
TRBJ2-2 | - | TRBV5-1 | TRBD1 | TGCGCCAGCAGCTTGGCCGGACAGGGGGTCACCGGGGAGCTGTTTTTT | CASSLAGQGVTGELFF
TRBJ1-1 | - | TRBV19 | - | TGTGCCAGTAACCCAGGGGTCGGGGGGCAAGTGAACACTGAAGCTTTCTTT | CASNPGVGGQVNTEAFF
TRBJ2-5 | - | TRBV30 | - | TGTGCCTGGAGTAACAAGGGGGAAGAGACCCAGTACTTC | CAWSNKGEETQYF
TRBJ1-2 | - | TRBV5-1 | - | TGCGCCAGCAGCTTGAATTTCGATGGCTACACCTTC | CASSLNFDGYTF
TRBJ1-1 | - | TRBV7-9 | - | TGTGCCAGCAGCGCGGTCGGTACAGGGCTGGCTTTCTTT | CASSAVGTGLAFF
TRBJ2-1 | - | TRBV5-1 | TRBD1 | TGCGCCAGCAGCTGGACAGGGGATGAGCAGTTCTTC | CASSWTGDEQFF
TRBJ1-6 | few | TRBV30 | - | TGTGCCTGGAGTGTACGGGAGAGTTCACCCCTCCACTTT | CAWSVRESSPLHF
TRBJ1-2 | - | TRBV6-1 | - | TGTGCCAGCAGTTCCCAAAGGAGGAACTATGGCTACACCTTC | CASSSQRRNYGYTF
TRBJ2-7 | once | TRBV4-1 | - | TGCGCCAGCAGCCCAATGAATATGGGGGGAACTTTCCACGAGCAGTACTTC | CASSPMNMGGTFHEQYF